This T cell receptor beta chain is drawn from a study of OX40 agonist ivuxolimab in advanced cancers. The overall study: Males comprised 82.7% of the group, whose mean age was approximately 60 years (range 23 to 79).

V was clipped by 3 bases and J by 9 bases, with 12 bases between them. The CDR3 has 13 amino acids. The germline CDR1 and CDR2 sequences are MNHEY and SMNVEV (reference sequence). To note about this clone: The antigen remains unidentified.

General study findings and limits: The CD4+ and CD8+ T cells in the blood had expanded clonally by week 6 at 0.1 to 3.0 mg/kg. Some nonresponders also had low normalized T-cell clonal expansion.

Profiling relied on immunoSEQ multiplex PCR, and the TCRdb table lists in-frame clones only, not all of them. This table holds tens of thousands of clones, 80% to 95% found once. The material sequenced was CD4+ or CD8+ T cells sorted from blood, taken in a trial of the OX40 agonist ivuxolimab. This TCR came from an adult with an advanced solid tumor such as melanoma, head and neck, liver or kidney cancer. This chain connects TRBV27 to TRBJ1-5; D perhaps matches TRBD1 (5 bases). CDR3 loop: CASSFLPGGPQHF. CDR3 DNA: TGTGCCAGCAGTTTCCTCCCTGGGGGGCCCCAGCATTTT.